The next 16 T cell receptor beta chains were all read from a single sample in a study of control samples from healthy donors and cancer patients. Assay: immunoSEQ multiplex PCR; the TCRdb copy retains only in-frame clones and omits some. The data hold about 120,000 clones, with approximately 87% observed a single time. The source material was blood. These receptors came from a young man in good health.

This chain joins TRBV5-8 and TRBJ1-5, with unresolved D. The CDR3 is 16 amino acids. Germline V gene lookup returns CDR1 SGHTS and CDR2 YDEGEE. Trimming left V 0 bases short and J 0 bases short, with 10 bases between. CDR3 DNA sequence: TGTGCCAGCAGCTTGGTGTCGGTCTATAGCAATCAGCCCCAGCATTTT. As protein: CASSLVSVYSNQPQHF.

The count of this clone is one. J is TRBJ1-2 and V is TRBV7-3; D is uncertain. V lost 2 bases, J lost 5 bases, and 12 bases lay in between. There are 14 residues in the CDR3. Germline CDR1 and CDR2: SGHTA and FQGTGA. The CDR3, as DNA: TGTGCCAGCAGCTTACAAGAGATCAGTTATGGCTACACCTTC. Protein product: CASSLQEISYGYTF.

The rearrangement uses TRBV6-5 and TRBJ1-3, with TRBD1 as a possible D gene (6 bases). V was cut by 7 bases and J by 3 bases, with 7 bases left in between. CDR1 MNHEY and CDR2 SVGAGI come from the germline V gene. CDR3 length equals 12 residues. The CDR3 DNA is TGTGCCAGCAAGGGGGGTGGAAACACCATATATTTT. As protein: CASKGGGNTIYF.

This clone has just a few counts. This sequence joins TRBV5-5 and TRBJ1-5; 12 nucleotides agree with TRBD1. The V gene end was trimmed by 3 bases and the J gene end by 0 bases; junction bases not matched to a gene: 7. Per the germline V gene, CDR1 is SGHKS and CDR2 is YYEKEE (reference sequence). There are 18 residues in the CDR3. The CDR3 coding sequence is TGTGCCAGCAGCTGGGGGACAGGGGGCTCATATAGCAATCAGCCCCAGCATTTT. Protein sequence: CASSWGTGGSYSNQPQHF.

V and J are TRBV18 and TRBJ2-5; TRBD2 agrees at 7 bases. After removal of 3 bases from V and 3 bases from J, the junction contained 10 bases not matched to a gene. The CDR3 contains 16 residues. Germline V gives CDR1 KGHSH, CDR2 LQKENI. CDR3 DNA: TGTGCCAGCTCACCCCTATTGGCGGGAGACAAAGAGACCCAGTACTTC. It encodes CASSPLLAGDKETQYF.

This sequence joins TRBV19 and TRBJ1-1, with TRBD1 matching over 9 bases. CDR1 is LNHDA and CDR2 is SQIVND in the germline V gene (reference sequence). The CDR3 is made up of 15 amino acids. J was trimmed by 5 bases and V by 5 bases; bases with no gene match: 9. CDR3 protein: CASSDIQGARTEAFF. The CDR3 DNA is TGTGCCAGTAGTGATATACAGGGGGCGCGGACTGAAGCTTTCTTT.

DNA for the CDR3: TGTGCCAGCAGCTTGTCGACAGGTGGCTACACCTTC. It encodes CASSLSTGGYTF. The V and J genes are TRBV5-5 and TRBJ1-2, with D perhaps TRBD1 (6 bases). The CDR3 loop spans 12 amino acids. Trimming pared 1 base from V and 7 bases from J, leaving 8 bases between. The germline gives CDR1 SGHKS, CDR2 YYEKEE (reference sequence).

V gene TRBV30 combines with J gene TRBJ2-2; D might be TRBD1 or TRBD2, each matching 5 bases. This CDR3 is 14 amino acids long. Germline loops: CDR1 GTSNPN, CDR2 SVGIG (reference sequence). The ends were cut back, 4 bases at V and 4 bases at J, with 13 bases in the middle. CDR3 region: CAWIRGAVTGELFF. The CDR3 DNA reads TGTGCCTGGATTCGAGGGGCGGTCACCGGGGAGCTGTTTTTT.

The chain couples TRBV5-1 to TRBJ2-3, with a tentative D call TRBD2 (5 bases). Germline lookup yields CDR1 SGHRS and CDR2 YFSETQ. The CDR3 has 17 amino acids. With 5 bases removed from V and 4 bases from J, the gap between germline ends came to 23 bases. The CDR3 loop reads CASSEAHSGVLPDTQYF. The CDR3 DNA is TGCGCCAGCAGTGAGGCGCATTCCGGGGTTTTGCCAGATACGCAGTATTTT.

The V call is TRBV19, the J call TRBJ1-5, with D uncertain. The CDR3 is 14 residues long. Germline V CDR1 and CDR2: LNHDA, SQIVND (reference sequence). V was cut by 7 bases and J by 0 bases, with 10 bases left in between. CDR3 sequence: CASTIRDSNQPQHF. DNA for the CDR3: TGTGCCAGTACCATAAGGGATAGCAATCAGCCCCAGCATTTT. Based on the CDR3 plus reference TRBV19 and TRBJ1-5, the full variable domain is DGGITQSPKYLFRKEGQNVTLSCEQNLNHDAMYWYRQDPGQGLRLIYYSQIVNDFQKGDIAEGYSVSREKKESFPLTVTSAQKNPTAFYLCASTIRDSNQPQHFGDGTRLSIL.

This clone was picked up one time. V and J are TRBV14 and TRBJ1-2; 9 bases map to TRBD1. J was trimmed by 4 bases and V by 3 bases; bases with no gene match: 18. Germline V lookup: CDR1 SGHDN, CDR2 FVKESK. This CDR3 contains 19 residues. The CDR3 sequence: CASSHLGTGIREGGYGYTF. CDR3 sequence (DNA): TGTGCCAGCAGCCATCTCGGGACAGGGATCCGGGAAGGTGGCTATGGCTACACCTTC.

V gene TRBV19 combines with J gene TRBJ2-7; D might be TRBD1 (6 bases). CDR1 LNHDA and CDR2 SQIVND come from the germline V gene (reference sequence). This CDR3 has 12 amino acids. Trimming cost V 4 bases and J 3 bases, with 7 bases left between them. CDR3 residues: CASSTQGYEQYF. The CDR3 DNA follows: TGTGCCAGTAGTACACAGGGCTACGAGCAGTACTTC.

This clone showed up just a few times. Other nucleotide sequences from this sample produce the same CDR3. The chain carries TRBV7-2 and TRBJ1-4; D possibly corresponds to TRBD1 (5 bases). The CDR3 runs to 15 residues. Trimming stripped 3 bases from V and 0 bases from J, with 8 bases between. CDR1 and CDR2 (germline): SGHTA, FQGNSA. The CDR3 DNA is TGTGCCAGCAGCTTCCAGGGTTCAACTAATGAAAAACTGTTTTTT. Translated: CASSFQGSTNEKLFF. Complete variable domain (other parts from reference TRBV7-2 and TRBJ1-4): GAGVSQSPSNKVTEKGKDVELRCDPISGHTALYWYRQSLGQGLEFLIYFQGNSAPDKSGLPSDRFSAERTGGSVSTLTIQRTQQEDSAVYLCASSFQGSTNEKLFFGSGTQLSVL.

This chain links TRBV6-5 with TRBJ2-7; TRBD1 matches 10 bases. Germline trimming cut 5 bases from V and 4 bases from J; bases unmatched to any gene: 8. CDR3 length: 15 residues. CDR1 MNHEY and CDR2 SVGAGI come from the germline V gene. CDR3 sequence reads: CASSRTPGQGYEQYF. The CDR3 DNA follows: TGTGCCAGCAGTCGCACCCCGGGACAGGGGTACGAGCAGTACTTC.

This sequence joins TRBV6-6 and TRBJ1-2; D perhaps matches TRBD1 (6 bases). Trimming removed 2 bases at V and 2 bases at J, with 6 bases between. In germline, CDR1 is MNHNY, CDR2 SVGAGI (reference sequence). The CDR3 totals 13 residues. Written as DNA, the CDR3 is TGTGCCAGCAGTTACGACAGGAACTATGGCTACACCTTC. Translating it yields CASSYDRNYGYTF.

The chain recombines TRBV7-6 with TRBJ2-3; 10 nucleotides align to TRBD2. Per germline, CDR1 SGHVS and CDR2 FNYEAQ. The CDR3 has 17 amino acids. V lost 6 bases and J lost 1; bases outside the gene matches: 10. CDR3: CASSYPEGTSGTDTQYF. The DNA of the CDR3 is TGTGCCAGCAGTTATCCGGAGGGGACTAGCGGCACAGATACGCAGTATTTT.